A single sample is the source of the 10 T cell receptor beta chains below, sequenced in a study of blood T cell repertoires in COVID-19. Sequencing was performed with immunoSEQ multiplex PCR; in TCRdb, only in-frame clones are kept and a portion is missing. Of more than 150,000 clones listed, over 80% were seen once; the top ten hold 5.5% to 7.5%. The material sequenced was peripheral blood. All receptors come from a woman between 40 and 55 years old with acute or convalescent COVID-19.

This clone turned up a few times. Here the CDR3 reads CASSQPLAGGPETQYF. The CDR3 bases are TGCGCCAGCAGCCAACCTCTAGCGGGAGGGCCGGAGACCCAGTACTTC. The V gene is TRBV4-1, the J gene TRBJ2-5; TRBD2 matches 12 bases. The germline gives CDR1 MGHRA, CDR2 YSYEKL. Unmatched junction bases numbered 6, after V lost 2 bases and J lost 5 bases. The CDR3 totals 16 residues.

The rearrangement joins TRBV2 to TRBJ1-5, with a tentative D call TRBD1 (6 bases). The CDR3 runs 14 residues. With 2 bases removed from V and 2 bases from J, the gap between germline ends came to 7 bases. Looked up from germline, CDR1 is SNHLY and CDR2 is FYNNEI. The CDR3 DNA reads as TGTGCCAGCAGTGAACAGGGGCGCAATCAGCCCCAGCATTTT. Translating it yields CASSEQGRNQPQHF.

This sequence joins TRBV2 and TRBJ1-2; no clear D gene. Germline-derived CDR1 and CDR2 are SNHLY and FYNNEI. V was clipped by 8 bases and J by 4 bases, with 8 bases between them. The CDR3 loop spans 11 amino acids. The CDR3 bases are TGTGCCAGCGTCGAGATCTATGGCTACACCTTC. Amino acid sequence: CASVEIYGYTF.

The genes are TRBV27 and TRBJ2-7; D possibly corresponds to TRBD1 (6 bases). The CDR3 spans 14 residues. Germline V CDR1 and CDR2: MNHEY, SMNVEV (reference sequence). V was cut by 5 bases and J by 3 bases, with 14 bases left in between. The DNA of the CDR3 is TGTGCCAGCAGTGCCTACAGGGACCTCTACGAGCAGTACTTC. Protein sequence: CASSAYRDLYEQYF.

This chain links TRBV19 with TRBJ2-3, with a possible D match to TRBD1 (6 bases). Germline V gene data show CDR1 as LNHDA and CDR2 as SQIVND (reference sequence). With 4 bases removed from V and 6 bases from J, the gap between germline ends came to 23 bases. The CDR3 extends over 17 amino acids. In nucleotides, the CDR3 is TGTGCCAGTAGTACTCCCCCGGGACACTCGCCGGGGGATACGCAGTATTTT. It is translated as CASSTPPGHSPGDTQYF.

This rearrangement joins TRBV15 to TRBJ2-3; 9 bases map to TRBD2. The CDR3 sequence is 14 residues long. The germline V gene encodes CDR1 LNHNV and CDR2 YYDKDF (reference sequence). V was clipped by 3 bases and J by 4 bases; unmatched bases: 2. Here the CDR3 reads CATSRGLAADTQYF. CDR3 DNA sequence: TGTGCCACCAGCAGGGGACTAGCCGCAGATACGCAGTATTTT. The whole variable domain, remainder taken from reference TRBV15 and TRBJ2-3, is DAMVIQNPRYQVTQFGKPVTLSCSQTLNHNVMYWYQQKSSQAPKLLFHYYDKDFNNEADTPDNFQSRRPNTSFCFLDIRSPGLGDTAMYLCATSRGLAADTQYFGPGTRLTVL.

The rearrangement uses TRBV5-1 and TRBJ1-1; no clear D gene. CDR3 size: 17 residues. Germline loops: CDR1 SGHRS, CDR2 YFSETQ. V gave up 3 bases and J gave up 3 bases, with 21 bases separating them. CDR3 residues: CASSWGGAFGWYTEAFF. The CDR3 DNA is TGCGCCAGCAGCTGGGGAGGTGCTTTCGGGTGGTACACTGAAGCTTTCTTT. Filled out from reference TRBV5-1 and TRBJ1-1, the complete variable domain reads KAGVTQTPRYLIKTRGQQVTLSCSPISGHRSVSWYQQTPGQGLQFLFEYFSETQRNKGNFPGRFSGRQFSNSRSEMNVSTLELGDSALYLCASSWGGAFGWYTEAFFGQGTRLTVV.

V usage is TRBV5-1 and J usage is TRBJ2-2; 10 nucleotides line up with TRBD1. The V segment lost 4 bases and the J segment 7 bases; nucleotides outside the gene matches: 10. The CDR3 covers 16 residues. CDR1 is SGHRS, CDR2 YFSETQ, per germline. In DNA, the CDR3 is TGCGCCAGCAGCCGCAAAGCCGGGACAGGGGACGGGGAGCTGTTTTTT. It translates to CASSRKAGTGDGELFF. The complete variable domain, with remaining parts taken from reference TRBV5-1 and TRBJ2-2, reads KAGVTQTPRYLIKTRGQQVTLSCSPISGHRSVSWYQQTPGQGLQFLFEYFSETQRNKGNFPGRFSGRQFSNSRSEMNVSTLELGDSALYLCASSRKAGTGDGELFFGEGSRLTVL.

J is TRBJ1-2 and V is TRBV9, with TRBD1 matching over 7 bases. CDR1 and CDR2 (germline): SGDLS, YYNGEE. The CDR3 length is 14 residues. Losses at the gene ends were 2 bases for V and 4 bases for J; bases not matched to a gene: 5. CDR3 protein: CASSVLEGAYGYTF. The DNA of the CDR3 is TGTGCCAGCAGCGTCCTCGAGGGGGCCTATGGCTACACCTTC.

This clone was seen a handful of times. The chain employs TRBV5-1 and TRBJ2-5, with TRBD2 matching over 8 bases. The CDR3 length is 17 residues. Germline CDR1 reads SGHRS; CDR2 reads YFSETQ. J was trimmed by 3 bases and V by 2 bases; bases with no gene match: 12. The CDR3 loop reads CASSFTPSGGFEETQYF. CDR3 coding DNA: TGCGCCAGCAGCTTTACTCCGAGCGGGGGTTTTGAAGAGACCCAGTACTTC.